The 30 T cell receptor beta chains reported below all come from one sample, sequenced in a study of identical twins. TCRdb ran MiXCR on the 5' RACE reads and lists one entry per CDR3 protein. The table includes fewer than 650,000 distinct CDR3 sequences, roughly 7.1% detected once. The same specimen was also included in a second study, on yellow fever vaccine responses in identical twins.

Specimen: PBMCs. The receptors were gathered from a woman aged 18-30 years in good health.

In this sample, this clonotype turned up a few times. CDR3 protein: CASSKVVGGRFSGNTIYF. The DNA for the CDR3 is TGTGCCAGCAGCAAAGTGGTGGGGGGACGGTTCTCTGGAAACACCATATATTTT. V usage is TRBV21-1 and J usage is TRBJ1-3; the tabulated D call, TRBD1, remains unverified against the DNA. TRBV21-1 is tagged as a pseudogene. The length of the CDR3 is 18 residues.

This clonotype was recorded once. In this CDR3 the conserved last residue, phenylalanine or tryptophan, is missing, so a read error is likely. The chain links TRBV5-1 to TRBJ2-1; the D gene is possibly TRBD1 (7 bases). The germline gives CDR1 SGHRS, CDR2 YFSETQ. Trimming removed 4 bases from V and 9 bases from J, with 20 bases in between. The CDR3 spans 15 residues. The chain's CDR3 is CASSDMAGGYGEQFS. The CDR3 DNA reads as TGCGCCAGCAGCGATATGGCAGGGGGGTACGGTGAGCAGTTCTCC.

Ten or more counts support this clonotype. The rearrangement joins TRBV5-1 to TRBJ2-1; 13 bases match TRBD2. The CDR3 length is 15 residues. The germline gives CDR1 SGHRS, CDR2 YFSETQ. Germline trimming cut 5 bases from V and 5 bases from J; bases unmatched to any gene: 4. CDR3 DNA: TGCGCCAGCAGACTAGCGGGGGGGAAACACAATGAGCAGTTCTTC. Its protein is CASRLAGGKHNEQFF.

This clonotype showed up just a few times. The chain uses TRBV12-3 or TRBV12-4 and TRBJ1-6; D unresolved. This CDR3 region has 15 residues. Deletions cut 5 bases from V and 5 bases from J, with 13 bases between. In DNA form, the CDR3 reads TGTGCCAGCAGTAGGAGGGTCCTAAATAATTCACCCCTCCACTTT. As protein: CASSRRVLNNSPLHF.

The CDR3 spells CASSLNSGRNDEQFF. As DNA, the CDR3 is TGTGCCAGCAGTTTAAACAGCGGGAGGAATGATGAGCAGTTCTTC. The genes are TRBV12-3 or TRBV12-4 and TRBJ2-1, with 9 bases fitting TRBD2. The CDR3 length is 15 residues. V dropped 2 bases and J dropped 8; count of bases not matched to a gene: 7.

This chain uses TRBV6-1 with TRBJ2-1, with 7 positions matching TRBD2. This CDR3 is 14 amino acids long. V lost 7 bases and J lost 8; bases outside the gene matches: 11. Germline loops: CDR1 MNHNS, CDR2 SASEGT. In DNA form, the CDR3 reads TGTGCCAGCAAATCAGCGGGGCAGGTCGATGAGCAGTTCTTC. It encodes CASKSAGQVDEQFF.

The rearrangement uses TRBV12-3 or TRBV12-4 and TRBJ2-1, with 7 bases aligning to TRBD2. V lost 6 bases and J lost 3; bases outside the gene matches: 14. This CDR3 is built from 17 residues. CDR3 sequence: CASSNPVGAGRYNEQFF. The CDR3 bases are TGTGCCAGCAGCAACCCCGTGGGAGCGGGACGCTACAATGAGCAGTTCTTC.

This clonotype was observed many times. This CDR3 reads CSATLAGYETQYF. Written as DNA, the CDR3 is TGCAGTGCCACCCTAGCGGGTTACGAGACCCAGTACTTC. V and J are TRBV20-1 and TRBJ2-5; 8 nucleotides align to TRBD2. Germline CDR1 and CDR2: DFQATT and SNEGSKA (reference sequence). This CDR3 is built from 13 residues. V gave up 6 bases and J gave up 5 bases; unmatched junction bases: 8.

This clonotype has just a few counts. This chain uses TRBV12-3 or TRBV12-4 with TRBJ2-5; a possible D gene is TRBD1 (5 bases). Deletions cut 1 base from V and 7 bases from J, with 10 bases between. The CDR3 runs to 13 residues. CDR3 amino acids: CASSLDRLGTQYF. Here the CDR3 DNA reads TGTGCCAGCAGTTTAGACAGGTTGGGGACCCAGTACTTC.

There are a few counts of this clonotype. The J gene is TRBJ2-1, the V gene TRBV6-1, with a weak D call TRBD2 (6 bases). The CDR3 has 14 amino acids. V was clipped by 6 bases and J by 1 base, with 10 bases between them. In germline, CDR1 is MNHNS, CDR2 SASEGT. The CDR3 sequence is CASRKRASYNEQFF. CDR3 DNA sequence: TGTGCCAGCAGAAAGCGGGCGTCCTACAATGAGCAGTTCTTC.

This clonotype showed up many times. This rearrangement joins TRBV6-1 to TRBJ1-1, with 7 bases fitting TRBD1. Germline lookup yields CDR1 MNHNS and CDR2 SASEGT. J was trimmed by 4 bases and V by 6 bases; bases with no gene match: 14. The CDR3 length is 16 residues. The CDR3 sequence: CASSTPAAYRGTEAFF. The CDR3 region has the DNA TGTGCCAGCAGCACGCCCGCCGCGTACAGGGGCACTGAAGCTTTCTTT.

This clonotype turned up a few times. This may stem from a read error, because a much larger clone lies one nucleotide away. This rearrangement joins TRBV28 to TRBJ1-4; D is undetermined. V gave up 6 bases and J gave up 2 bases, with 1 base separating them. This CDR3 comprises 11 residues. Germline V gives CDR1 MDHEN, CDR2 SYDVKM. The CDR3 DNA sequence: TGTGCCAGCAGGACTAATGAAAAACTGTTTTTT. Translation: CASRTNEKLFF.

A few counts support this clonotype. V gene TRBV5-1 combines with J gene TRBJ1-1, with D perhaps matching TRBD1 (5 bases). In germline, CDR1 is SGHRS, CDR2 YFSETQ. Trimming pared 0 bases from V and 5 bases from J, leaving 14 bases between. The CDR3 covers 15 residues. Written as DNA, the CDR3 is TGCGCCAGCAGCTTGGCAGGGACGGAGGGGACTGAAGCTTTCTTT. Amino acid sequence: CASSLAGTEGTEAFF.

The genes are TRBV2 and TRBJ2-7; D may be TRBD1 or TRBD2 (5 bases each). The CDR3 runs 13 residues. V was pared by 4 bases and J by 4 bases, with 11 bases between. CDR1 is SNHLY, CDR2 FYNNEI, per germline. The CDR3 spells CASSAGLQYEQYF. CDR3 bases: TGTGCCAGCAGTGCGGGGCTACAATACGAGCAGTACTTC.

This chain joins TRBV27 and TRBJ1-5; D gene unclear. Trimming pared 8 bases from V and 2 bases from J, leaving 13 bases between. The length of the CDR3 is 14 residues. Germline loops: CDR1 MNHEY, CDR2 SMNVEV (reference sequence). CDR3 protein: CASGIPVGNQPQHF. The CDR3 DNA sequence: TGTGCCAGCGGGATCCCCGTTGGCAATCAGCCCCAGCATTTT.

The CDR3 bases are TGTGCCTTCAGCCGAAATTCCAGGGGTCTCCGTTCTAACTATGGCTACACCTTC. Its translation is CAFSRNSRGLRSNYGYTF. The chain links TRBV12-3 or TRBV12-4 to TRBJ1-2, with D maybe TRBD1 (6 bases). Trimming cost V 11 bases and J 0 bases, with 28 bases left between them. CDR3 length equals 18 residues.

This clonotype was found many times. This chain connects TRBV20-1 to TRBJ1-1; possibly TRBD1 for D (5 bases). Germline loops: CDR1 DFQATT, CDR2 SNEGSKA (reference sequence). Trimming shortened V by 6 bases and J by 13 bases, and 15 bases separated the two germline ends. The CDR3 has 10 amino acids. This CDR3 reads CSASLGVGFF. The CDR3 nucleotides read TGCAGTGCCTCGTTAGGGGTCGGTTTCTTT.

This clonotype was seen a handful of times. This chain joins TRBV12-3 or TRBV12-4 and TRBJ2-7; TRBD1 aligns across 7 bases. The CDR3 contains 13 residues. Germline trimming cut 3 bases from V and 6 bases from J; bases unmatched to any gene: 5. CDR3 region: CASSFDRESEQYV. The CDR3 DNA reads TGTGCCAGCAGTTTTGACAGGGAAAGCGAGCAGTACGTC.

This clonotype showed up just a few times. This rearrangement joins TRBV6-5 to TRBJ1-6, with unresolved D. Trimming pared 0 bases from V and 7 bases from J, leaving 7 bases between. The CDR3 length is 14 residues. Germline V gives CDR1 MNHEY, CDR2 SVGAGI. The CDR3 nucleotides read TGTGCCAGCAGTTACTCGGACGAGAATTCACCCCTCCACTTT. The encoded protein is CASSYSDENSPLHF.

This chain links TRBV6-5 with TRBJ2-3; D possibly uses TRBD1 or TRBD2 (5 bases each). The CDR3 has 15 residues. With 2 bases removed from V and 6 bases from J, the gap between germline ends came to 15 bases. CDR1 and CDR2 (germline): MNHEY, SVGAGI. DNA of the CDR3: TGTGCCAGCAGTTACGATCCTCGGTGGGGGGATACGCAGTATTTT. It is translated as CASSYDPRWGDTQYF.

The chain links TRBV5-1 to TRBJ2-7; the D gene could be TRBD1 or TRBD2 (6 bases each). Trimming took off 3 bases at V and 2 bases at J, with 21 bases between the two ends. Germline V gives CDR1 SGHRS, CDR2 YFSETQ. CDR3 length equals 17 residues. CDR3 amino acids: CASSSNPGAMGTYEQYV. The CDR3 DNA reads TGCGCCAGCAGCTCGAACCCGGGGGCAATGGGCACCTACGAGCAGTACGTC.

This clonotype was observed at least ten times. J is TRBJ1-1 and V is TRBV5-6; D is perhaps TRBD1 (5 bases). V lost 5 bases to trimming and J lost 4 bases, with 18 bases between them. Germline CDR1 is SGHDT and CDR2 is YYEEEE. This CDR3 spans 15 amino acids. The CDR3 nucleotides read TGTGCCAGCAGACGAGAGGGGAGTTTTCCCACTGAAGCTTTCTTT. Protein product: CASRREGSFPTEAFF.

This clonotype was counted many times. The chain employs TRBV10-3 and TRBJ1-2; tentative D call: TRBD1 (5 bases). Germline values: CDR1 ENHRY, CDR2 SYGVKD. V lost 0 bases and J lost 5, with 13 bases in between. This CDR3 has 15 residues. The CDR3 coding sequence is TGTGCCATCAGTGAGTCGGGGGTTGACCCATATGGCTACACCTTC. Amino acid sequence: CAISESGVDPYGYTF.

This clonotype was recorded at least ten times. The chain employs TRBV7-2 and TRBJ2-1; D gene unclear. V lost 0 bases to trimming and J lost 8 bases, with 5 bases between them. CDR3 size: 12 residues. Germline loops: CDR1 SGHTA, CDR2 FQGNSA. The CDR3 spells CASSLAGYEQFF. CDR3 nucleotides: TGTGCCAGCAGCTTAGCAGGCTATGAGCAGTTCTTC.

This clonotype was found a few times. This sequence joins TRBV5-1 and TRBJ2-7; the match to TRBD1 covers 7 bases. Germline V gives CDR1 SGHRS, CDR2 YFSETQ. The CDR3 loop spans 14 amino acids. Trimming took 3 bases from V and 4 from J; bases not matched to a gene: 7. For the CDR3, the DNA is TGCGCCAGCAGCTCGGTAGGGGGCGGGTACGAGCAGTACTTC. Translation gives CASSSVGGGYEQYF.

In the case of this clonotype: A much larger clone lies a single base off, so this may be a read error. V is TRBV20-1 and J is TRBJ2-1; TRBD1 is a possible D gene (5 bases). The CDR3 is made up of 16 amino acids. CDR1 and CDR2 (germline): DFQATT, SNEGSKA (reference sequence). CDR3 DNA: TGCTGTGCTAGAGATCTGGCAGGGTCCTCCTACAATGAGCAGTTCTTC. Amino acids: CCARDLAGSSYNEQFF.

In this sample, this clonotype turned up many times. This sequence joins TRBV5-1 and TRBJ2-5, with a possible D match to TRBD2 (5 bases). V gave up 0 bases and J gave up 3 bases, with 18 bases separating them. Germline CDR1 SGHRS, CDR2 YFSETQ. The CDR3 length is 17 residues. CDR3 sequence reads: CASSLGFKEAVKETQYF. DNA of the CDR3: TGCGCCAGCAGCTTGGGATTCAAGGAGGCCGTCAAAGAGACCCAGTACTTC.

The CDR3 spells CATSESGTRNPSTDTQYF. Here the CDR3 DNA reads TGTGCCACCAGTGAGTCCGGGACAAGGAATCCCAGCACAGATACGCAGTATTTT. The chain is built from TRBV24-1 and TRBJ2-3; tentatively, D is TRBD1 (6 bases). Germline V gene lookup returns CDR1 KGHDR and CDR2 SFDVKD. This CDR3 is built from 18 residues. The germline V and J ends were trimmed by 4 bases and 0 bases, with 19 bases remaining between them.

This clonotype has at least ten counts. The chain recombines TRBV12-3 or TRBV12-4 with TRBJ1-4; D gene unclear. The CDR3 consists of 15 residues. With 5 bases removed from V and 2 bases from J, the gap between germline ends came to 12 bases. In nucleotides, the CDR3 is TGTGCCAGCAGTCCCCGGGCTGCGACTAATGAAAAACTGTTTTTT. This codes for CASSPRAATNEKLFF.

This clonotype was found many times. The chain has TRBV20-1 and TRBJ2-5; D remains unclear. Trimming removed 4 bases from V and 5 bases from J, with 14 bases in between. CDR1 DFQATT and CDR2 SNEGSKA come from the germline V gene (reference sequence). This CDR3 is built from 13 residues. The CDR3 sequence is CSAIRPGRETQYF. For the CDR3, the DNA is TGCAGTGCTATAAGGCCCGGACGGGAGACCCAGTACTTC.